This record covers a single T cell receptor beta chain. The antigen remains unidentified. The PCR made use of 60 Vbeta and 13 Jbeta primers. Repertoires were generated with immunoSEQ multiplex PCR, while TCRdb's copy carries only in-frame clones and drops some. This sample has approximately 120,000 clones; 65% to 85% occur once, and the top ten carry more than 3%. After removal of 5 bases from V and 6 bases from J, the junction contained 2 bases not matched to a gene. Germline loops: CDR1 SEHNR, CDR2 FQNEAQ (reference sequence). The CDR3 is 13 residues long. The data were obtained in a study of cytomegalovirus exposure and HLA in healthy donors. Across the study: Falling in the Caucasian-associated ancestry cluster were less than 85% of 398 genotyped donors. The study, taken as a whole, reports: Later analysis placed DRB1 highest and HLA-C lowest in TCR association rates, which differed by HLA locus.

Material: PBMCs. The TCR comes from a man aged 18 to 35 in good health and CMV-seropositive. The chain employs TRBV7-9 and TRBJ2-1, with 9 nucleotides matching TRBD1. CDR3 nucleotides: TGTGCCAGCAGCCGACAGGGGGTCAATGAGCAGTTCTTC. Its protein is CASSRQGVNEQFF.